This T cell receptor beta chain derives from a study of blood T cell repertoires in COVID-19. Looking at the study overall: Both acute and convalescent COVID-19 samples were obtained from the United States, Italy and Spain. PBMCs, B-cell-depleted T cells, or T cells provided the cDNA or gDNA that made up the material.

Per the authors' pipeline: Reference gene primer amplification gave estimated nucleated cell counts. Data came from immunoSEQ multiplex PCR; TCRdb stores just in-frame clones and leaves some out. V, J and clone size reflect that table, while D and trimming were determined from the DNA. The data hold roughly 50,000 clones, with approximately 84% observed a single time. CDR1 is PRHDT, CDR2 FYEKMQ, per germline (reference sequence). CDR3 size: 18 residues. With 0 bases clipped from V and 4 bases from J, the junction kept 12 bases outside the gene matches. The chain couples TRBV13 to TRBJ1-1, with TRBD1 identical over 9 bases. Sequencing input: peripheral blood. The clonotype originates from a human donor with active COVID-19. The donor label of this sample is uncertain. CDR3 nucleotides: TGTGCCAGCAGCTTAGGGGGAAACAGGGGGCTAGAGAGCACTGAAGCTTTCTTT. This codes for CASSLGGNRGLESTEAFF.